Presented here are 24 T cell receptor beta chains from one specimen sequenced in a study of memory CD8 T cells in hepatitis C reinfection. Time point reported: pre-reinfection, 55 to 20 weeks before reinfection detection. Sorted cells were sequenced directly ex vivo without any in vitro expansion. Data came from immunoSEQ multiplex PCR; TCRdb stores just in-frame clones and leaves some out. Of about 6,000 clones in the sample, 75% to 90% were seen once. The specimen sequenced was naive CD8+ T cells sorted from blood. The receptors derive from a man aged 45-65 years with hepatitis C virus infection.

The V gene is TRBV7-2, the J gene TRBJ1-2; D remains unclear. In germline, CDR1 is SGHTA, CDR2 FQGNSA. This CDR3 is 14 amino acids long. V was clipped by 5 bases and J by 0 bases, with 10 bases between them. The CDR3 region has the DNA TGTGCCAGCAGCATTGGAGCCTCTAACTATGGCTACACCTTC. Amino acid sequence: CASSIGASNYGYTF.

This chain uses TRBV16 with TRBJ2-3, with a possible D match to TRBD2 (6 bases). CDR3 size: 15 residues. Germline CDR1 and CDR2: KGHSY and FQNENV. V was pared by 4 bases and J by 6 bases, with 17 bases between. CDR3 residues: CASSPRDLPVDTQYF. For the CDR3, the DNA is TGTGCCAGCAGCCCGCGGGACCTTCCCGTGGATACGCAGTATTTT.

This clone appeared a few times. This chain connects TRBV19 to TRBJ2-7; 9 bases agree with TRBD2. The ends lost 8 bases at V and 2 bases at J; junction bases unmatched: 10. In germline, CDR1 is LNHDA, CDR2 SQIVND (reference sequence). The CDR3 runs to 15 residues. CDR3 amino acids: CASPPTSGPAYEQYF. CDR3 nucleotides: TGTGCCAGTCCCCCGACTAGCGGACCCGCCTACGAGCAGTACTTC.

The rearrangement joins TRBV7-8 to TRBJ2-7, with no clear D. The germline V and J ends were trimmed by 3 bases and 0 bases, with 9 bases remaining between them. The germline CDR1 and CDR2 sequences are SGHVS and FQNEAQ. The CDR3 totals 14 residues. CDR3 region: CASSFFESSYEQYF. CDR3 bases: TGTGCCAGCAGCTTTTTCGAGAGCTCCTACGAGCAGTACTTC. The full variable domain, in which reference TRBV7-8 and TRBJ2-7 provide the parts outside the CDR3, is GAGVSQSPRYKVAKRGQDVALRCDPISGHVSLFWYQQALGQGPEFLTYFQNEAQLDKSGLPSDRFFAERPEGSVSTLKIQRTQQEDSAVYLCASSFFESSYEQYFGPGTRLTVT.

The chain employs TRBV13 and TRBJ1-5; no clear D. The CDR3 totals 12 residues. Between the trimmed V and J ends, which lost 6 bases and 1 base, there was a span of 4 bases. Germline CDR1 and CDR2: PRHDT and FYEKMQ (reference sequence). The CDR3: CASSESNQPQHF. For the CDR3, the DNA is TGTGCCAGCAGTGAGAGCAATCAGCCCCAGCATTTT.

This chain links TRBV27 with TRBJ1-1; D not certain. CDR3 length: 14 residues. V was cut by 4 bases and J by 3 bases, with 12 bases left in between. Per the germline V gene, CDR1 is MNHEY and CDR2 is SMNVEV (reference sequence). The CDR3 is CASSSYDIYTEAFF. CDR3 DNA: TGTGCCAGCAGTTCTTACGACATTTACACTGAAGCTTTCTTT.

The chain links TRBV5-4 to TRBJ2-3; 7 bases match TRBD2. J lost 7 bases, V lost 4 bases, and 9 bases had no gene match. CDR1 and CDR2 from the germline V gene are SGHNT and YYREEE (reference sequence). CDR3 length equals 14 residues. This chain's CDR3 is CASSGEGQGNTQYF. In nucleotides, the CDR3 is TGTGCCAGCAGCGGGGAGGGCCAGGGTAATACGCAGTATTTT.

The rearrangement links TRBV19 to TRBJ2-3; 7 nucleotides align to TRBD2. The CDR3 runs 15 residues. Germline CDR1 reads LNHDA; CDR2 reads SQIVND (reference sequence). V trimming: 2 bases; J trimming: 2 bases; junction bases outside the gene matches: 4. The CDR3 spells CASSITERDTDTQYF. The CDR3 nucleotides read TGTGCCAGTAGTATAACGGAGCGGGACACAGATACGCAGTATTTT.

This clone has more than one count but fewer than ten. The chain is built from TRBV5-6 and TRBJ2-3; possibly TRBD2 for D (6 bases). The length of the CDR3 is 18 residues. V lost 2 bases and J 5 bases, leaving 24 bases between the germline ends. CDR1 is SGHDT and CDR2 is YYEEEE in the germline V gene. CDR3 residues: CASSFASGRDSERDTQYF. The CDR3 DNA sequence: TGTGCCAGCAGCTTTGCAAGCGGAAGGGACTCTGAGAGAGATACGCAGTATTTT.

In its sample, this clone was seen once. V is TRBV7-9 and J is TRBJ2-1; TRBD1 might be the D (6 bases). The germline gives CDR1 SEHNR, CDR2 FQNEAQ (reference sequence). The CDR3 loop spans 15 amino acids. Trimming shortened V by 1 base and J by 0 bases, and 7 bases separated the two germline ends. DNA for the CDR3: TGTGCCAGCAGCTTAGAAGGGGGCTCCTACAATGAGCAGTTCTTC. Translation gives CASSLEGGSYNEQFF.

V and J are TRBV5-4 and TRBJ1-6; D perhaps matches TRBD1 (6 bases). The germline V gene encodes CDR1 SGHNT and CDR2 YYREEE (reference sequence). V was cut by 6 bases and J by 9 bases, with 16 bases left in between. The CDR3 loop spans 14 amino acids. The CDR3 nucleotides read TGTGCCAGCACCCTGGGGGACACGGGTTCACCCCTCCACTTT. It is translated as CASTLGDTGSPLHF.

The chain recombines TRBV27 with TRBJ1-2; TRBD1 is a possible D gene (5 bases). This CDR3 is 14 amino acids long. Germline CDR1 MNHEY, CDR2 SMNVEV (reference sequence). V was pared by 2 bases and J by 2 bases, with 9 bases between. The CDR3 protein is CASSLQGTNYGYTF. The CDR3 coding sequence is TGTGCCAGCAGTTTACAGGGAACCAACTATGGCTACACCTTC.

The chain recombines TRBV12-5 with TRBJ1-2; TRBD1 matches at 7 bases. This CDR3 has 17 residues. J was trimmed by 5 bases and V by 4 bases; bases with no gene match: 16. Germline-derived CDR1 and CDR2 are LGHNT and FRNRAP. CDR3 region: CASGSAGTESTRYGYTF. CDR3 sequence (DNA): TGTGCTAGTGGTTCAGCCGGGACAGAGTCGACCCGGTATGGCTACACCTTC.

The chain links TRBV7-3 to TRBJ2-3; TRBD2 matches 9 bases. Germline assignment: CDR1 SGHTA and CDR2 FQGTGA. The trim removed 5 bases at V and 5 bases at J, leaving 8 bases unmatched. CDR3 size: 15 residues. The CDR3 DNA sequence: TGTGCCAGCAGCCTAGGTAGCGGGAGAGGAGATACGCAGTATTTT. It translates to CASSLGSGRGDTQYF.

This rearrangement joins TRBV11-3 to TRBJ1-1; no clear D. The germline gives CDR1 SGHNT, CDR2 YENEEA. The CDR3 is 13 residues long. V shed 5 bases and J shed 7 bases, with 14 bases lying between them. The CDR3 sequence: CASSPSDLLEAFF. CDR3 DNA: TGTGCCAGCAGCCCGAGTGATCTCCTTGAAGCTTTCTTT.

V is TRBV7-9 and J is TRBJ2-1; TRBD2 aligns across 8 bases. CDR1 is SEHNR and CDR2 is FQNEAQ in the germline V gene (reference sequence). Trimming removed 5 bases from V and 3 bases from J; junction bases left unmatched: 15. This CDR3 spans 18 amino acids. The CDR3 loop is CASSPGWAGGTYYNEQFF. Written as DNA, the CDR3 is TGTGCCAGCAGCCCGGGTTGGGCGGGAGGTACCTACTACAATGAGCAGTTCTTC. The variable domain in full, completed from reference TRBV7-9 and TRBJ2-1, reads DTGVSQNPRHKITKRGQNVTFRCDPISEHNRLYWYRQTLGQGPEFLTYFQNEAQLEKSRLLSDRFSAERPKGSFSTLEIQRTEQGDSAMYLCASSPGWAGGTYYNEQFFGPGTRLTVL.

The chain uses TRBV7-9 and TRBJ2-1; 10 bases fit TRBD1. With 1 base clipped from V and 6 bases from J, the junction kept 6 bases outside the gene matches. Germline V gene lookup returns CDR1 SEHNR and CDR2 FQNEAQ (reference sequence). This CDR3 comprises 16 residues. Here the CDR3 reads CASSLVGTGVGNEQFF. The CDR3 DNA reads TGTGCCAGCAGCTTAGTGGGGACAGGGGTGGGCAATGAGCAGTTCTTC.

The gene calls are TRBV4-1 and TRBJ1-2, with a tentative D call TRBD1 (5 bases). The CDR3 is 16 amino acids. V was clipped by 1 base and J by 0 bases, with 12 bases between them. From germline, CDR1 is MGHRA and CDR2 YSYEKL. The CDR3 DNA reads as TGCGCCAGCAGCCAAGCTGACGACAGTGCTAACTATGGCTACACCTTC. Protein: CASSQADDSANYGYTF.

This chain links TRBV28 with TRBJ2-5; perhaps TRBD1 as D (6 bases). Per germline, CDR1 MDHEN and CDR2 SYDVKM. Trimming cost V 4 bases and J 5 bases, with 14 bases left between them. The CDR3 contains 14 residues. In DNA form, the CDR3 reads TGTGCCAGCAGTTGGGGACACCAAATGGAGACCCAGTACTTC. As protein: CASSWGHQMETQYF.

This chain uses TRBV14 with TRBJ2-3; D possibly corresponds to TRBD1 (7 bases). Trimming took 0 bases from V and 3 from J, leaving 16 bases between them. The CDR3 is 17 amino acids. Per germline, CDR1 SGHDN and CDR2 FVKESK. The CDR3 spells CASSQDSGQDYTDTQYF. In DNA form, the CDR3 reads TGTGCCAGCAGCCAAGATAGCGGACAGGACTATACAGATACGCAGTATTTT.

This chain joins TRBV6-6 and TRBJ2-7; possible D gene TRBD1, 7 bases. In germline, CDR1 is MNHNY, CDR2 SVGAGI (reference sequence). V was shortened by 4 bases and J by 7 bases, with 8 bases between the two germline ends. The CDR3 is 11 residues long. The CDR3: CASSSGGEQYF. The CDR3 region has the DNA TGTGCCAGCAGTTCAGGGGGGGAGCAGTACTTC.

The rearrangement uses TRBV19 and TRBJ2-1; no definite D call. The CDR3 sequence is 13 residues long. CDR1 LNHDA and CDR2 SQIVND come from the germline V gene (reference sequence). V lost 2 bases, J lost 8 bases, and 10 bases lay in between. The CDR3 spells CASSILTPDEQFF. CDR3 nucleotides: TGTGCCAGTAGTATACTTACACCCGATGAGCAGTTCTTC.

The V and J genes are TRBV7-9 and TRBJ1-1, with D unclear. Looked up from germline, CDR1 is SEHNR and CDR2 is FQNEAQ (reference sequence). Trimming shortened V by 2 bases and J by 4 bases, and 5 bases separated the two germline ends. The CDR3 length is 12 residues. The CDR3 coding sequence is TGTGCCAGCAGCTTATACTCCACTGAAGCTTTCTTT. It codes for CASSLYSTEAFF.

The gene calls are TRBV6-6 and TRBJ1-2, with unresolved D. The CDR3 totals 14 residues. Germline values: CDR1 MNHNY, CDR2 SVGAGI (reference sequence). V lost 5 bases and J 0 bases, leaving 10 bases between the germline ends. This CDR3 is CASSLTAANYGYTF. CDR3 in DNA: TGTGCCAGCAGTCTGACTGCAGCTAACTATGGCTACACCTTC.